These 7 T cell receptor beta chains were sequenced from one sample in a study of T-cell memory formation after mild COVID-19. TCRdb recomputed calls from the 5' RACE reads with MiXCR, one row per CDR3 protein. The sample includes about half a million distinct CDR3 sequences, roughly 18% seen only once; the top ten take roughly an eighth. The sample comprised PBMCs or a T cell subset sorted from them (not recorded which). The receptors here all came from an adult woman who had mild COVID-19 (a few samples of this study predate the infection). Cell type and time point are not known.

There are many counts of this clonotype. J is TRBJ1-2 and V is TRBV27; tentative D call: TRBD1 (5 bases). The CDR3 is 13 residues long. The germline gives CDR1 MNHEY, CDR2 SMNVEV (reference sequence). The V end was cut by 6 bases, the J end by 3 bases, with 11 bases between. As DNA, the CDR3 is TGTGCCAGCAGCCGGGACCGTGACTATGGCTACACCTTC. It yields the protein CASSRDRDYGYTF.

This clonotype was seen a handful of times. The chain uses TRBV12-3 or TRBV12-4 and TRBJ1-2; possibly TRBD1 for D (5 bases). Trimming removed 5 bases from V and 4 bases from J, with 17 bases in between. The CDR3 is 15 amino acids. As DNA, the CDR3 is TGTGCCAGCAGTCCCCTCCGAGGGGCCGCCTATGGCTACACCTTC. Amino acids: CASSPLRGAAYGYTF.

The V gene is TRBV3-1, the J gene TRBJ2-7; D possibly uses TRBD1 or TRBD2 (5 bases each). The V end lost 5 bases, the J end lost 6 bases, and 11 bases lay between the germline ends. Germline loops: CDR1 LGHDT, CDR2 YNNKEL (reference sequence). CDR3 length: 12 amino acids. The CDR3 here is CASSGRGVEQYF. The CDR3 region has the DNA TGTGCCAGCAGCGGAAGAGGGGTCGAGCAGTACTTC.

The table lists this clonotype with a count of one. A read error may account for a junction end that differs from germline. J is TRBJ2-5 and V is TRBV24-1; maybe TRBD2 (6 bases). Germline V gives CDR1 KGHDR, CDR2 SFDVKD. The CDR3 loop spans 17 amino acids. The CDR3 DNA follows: TGTGCCACCAGTGATTTGTCCCCGGCGGGGCTCAAAGAGACCAAGTACTTC. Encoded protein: CATSDLSPAGLKETKYF.

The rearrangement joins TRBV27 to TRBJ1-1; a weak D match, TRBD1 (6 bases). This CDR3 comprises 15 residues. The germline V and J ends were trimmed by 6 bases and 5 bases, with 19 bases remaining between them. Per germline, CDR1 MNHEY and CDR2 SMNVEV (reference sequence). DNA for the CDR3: TGTGCCAGCAGGGACCGGGGGGGCTCGAGGACTGAAGCTTTCTTT. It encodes CASRDRGGSRTEAFF.

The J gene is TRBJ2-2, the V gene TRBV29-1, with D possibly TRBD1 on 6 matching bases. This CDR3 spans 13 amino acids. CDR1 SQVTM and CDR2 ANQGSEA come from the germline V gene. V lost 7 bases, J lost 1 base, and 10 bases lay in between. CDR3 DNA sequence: TGCAGCGCCTCGGACAGGAACACCGGGGAGCTGTTTTTT. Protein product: CSASDRNTGELFF.

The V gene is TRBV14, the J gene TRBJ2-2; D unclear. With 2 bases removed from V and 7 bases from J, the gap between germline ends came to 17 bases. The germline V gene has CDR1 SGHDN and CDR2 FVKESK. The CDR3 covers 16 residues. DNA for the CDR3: TGTGCCAGCAGCCAACTTCGAACTGGTGCTTACGGGGAGCTGTTTTTT. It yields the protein CASSQLRTGAYGELFF.